A selection of T cell receptor beta chains follows, all from one sample in a study of blood T cell repertoires in COVID-19. The protocol was immunoSEQ multiplex PCR, while the TCRdb copy is restricted to in-frame clones and leaves out a portion. This sample has about 140,000 clones, with around 88% found just once. Sequencing was carried out using peripheral blood. These TCRs come from an older woman with acute or convalescent COVID-19. Each CDR3 is given with its conserved first and last residue. D genes are given only for firm matches. Only part of the rows carry a size: once, few, many, or a class if the clone is expanded.

j_call d_call v_call clone_size cdr3_nt cdr3_aa
TRBJ2-3 TRBD2 TRBV7-2 . TGTGCCAGCAGCTTAGCGCGGGGGGATACGCAGTATTTT CASSLARGDTQYF
TRBJ1-6 TRBD1 TRBV10-3 . TGTGCCATCAGTGCCACCACAGGGGGCCAAGGAAATTCACCCCTCCACTTT CAISATTGGQGNSPLHF
TRBJ1-4 . TRBV9 . TGTGCCAGCAGCGTAGACAGTAGTGAAAAACTGTTTTTT CASSVDSSEKLFF
TRBJ2-1 TRBD1 TRBV7-2 few TGTGCCAGCAGCTTGGAGGGACAGGTATACAATGAGCAGTTCTTC CASSLEGQVYNEQFF
TRBJ2-2 TRBD1 TRBV7-7 few TGTGCTAGCAGCTTAGAGGGGACAGGGAACACCGGGGAGCTGTTTTTT CASSLEGTGNTGELFF
TRBJ2-2 TRBD1 TRBV9 . TGTGCCAGCAGAAGGGACAGCCCGAACACCGGGGAGCTGTTTTTT CASRRDSPNTGELFF
TRBJ1-2 TRBD1 TRBV3-1/TRBV3-2 . TGTGCCAGCAGCCCCCGGGGACAGGGGGGGATCGGCTACACCTTC CASSPRGQGGIGYTF
TRBJ1-1 . TRBV7-8 . TGTGCCAGCAGCTTACAGGTTGGGTTGAACACTGAAGCTTTCTTT CASSLQVGLNTEAFF
TRBJ1-1 . TRBV10-3 . TGTGCCATCAGAGAGACAGCGAACACTGAAGCTTTCTTT CAIRETANTEAFF
TRBJ1-1 . TRBV7-9 once TGTGCCAGCATCGTCAGGGGATCTGAAGCTTTCTTT CASIVRGSEAFF
TRBJ1-3 . TRBV16 few TGTGCCAGCAGCCAGAGACCTGACAGTCTCTCTGGAAACACCATATATTTT CASSQRPDSLSGNTIYF
TRBJ1-2 TRBD1 TRBV19 . TGTGCCAGTTCCACGGGGACAGCTTCCAACTATGGCTACACCTTC CASSTGTASNYGYTF
TRBJ1-5 . TRBV29-1 once TGCAGCGTTGAAGCGGGCAGGGATCAGCCCCAGCATTTT CSVEAGRDQPQHF
TRBJ2-1 . TRBV19 . TGTGCCACAACCCGGGGACACCTGAGCATCAATGAGCAGTTCTTC CATTRGHLSINEQFF
TRBJ1-3 TRBD1 TRBV6-5 . TGTGCCAGCAGACAGACAGGGGAGGGAAACACCATATATTTT CASRQTGEGNTIYF
TRBJ2-1 . TRBV10-3 . TGTGCCATCGGGCATGACAGTAGCTCCTACAATGAGCAGTTCTTC CAIGHDSSSYNEQFF
TRBJ2-7 . TRBV6-5 . TGTGCCAGCCGACAGGACACCTACGAGCAGTACTTC CASRQDTYEQYF